This TCR beta chain stems from a study of regulatory T cells in long-lasting Graves disease. Overall study context: The antithyroid drugs taken by newly diagnosed Graves' patients had been used for under 3 months. Study findings and constraints: Compared with new cases, persistent Graves' patients showed reduced TCR diversity.

Libraries of TCR beta came from iRepertoire HTBI primers plus Arm-PCR of CDR3 regions. The authors' processing: Across samples, 62 TRBV and 12 to 15 TRBJ segments were found. One entry per CDR3 protein results from TCRdb running MiXCR on the multiplex PCR reads. For this entry, the V and J calls and clone size follow TCRdb and not the study's own pipeline. The sample comprises about 610,000 distinct CDR3 sequences, roughly 16% of which are singletons, and about 12% rests with the top ten. This clonotype was recorded only once. Its antigen is undetermined. The time point denotes: newly diagnosed GD, antithyroid drugs for less than 3 months. There was RNA extracted from PBMCs, and the TCR library was made from it. These records were also assigned to another study, of T cells in Graves' hyperthyroidism and ophthalmopathy.

The receptor was derived from a man younger than 35 with Graves disease. This material consisted of peripheral blood mononuclear cells (PBMCs), taken at new diagnosis, from a patient treated with antithyroid drugs.

CDR3 nucleotides: TGCGCCAGCAGCTTGGGGGCACTTCCCACTGAAGCTTTCTTT. The encoded protein is CASSLGALPTEAFF. The V and J genes are TRBV5-1 and TRBJ1-1; D unresolved. Germline CDR1 and CDR2: SGHRS and YFSETQ. Trimming stripped 0 bases from V and 4 bases from J, with 10 bases between. This CDR3 is built from 14 residues.